This T cell receptor (beta chain) was found in a study of blood T cell repertoires in COVID-19. Study as a whole: The United States, Italy and Spain supplied acute and convalescent COVID-19 samples.

In the authors' workflow: Amplifying reference gene primers gave estimates of nucleated cell counts. Only in-frame clones appear in the TCRdb table, and some are missing; sequencing was by immunoSEQ multiplex PCR. That table supplies the V and J calls and clone size; D and trimming were determined from the DNA. This sample has around 71,000 clones, with approximately 80% found just once. This receptor was taken from a man between 70 and 80 years old with acute or convalescent COVID-19. The specimen was peripheral blood.

In DNA form, the CDR3 reads TGTGCCAGCAGCTTAGCCCAGACAGGAAACACCATATATTTT. The encoded protein is CASSLAQTGNTIYF. This sequence joins TRBV7-9 and TRBJ1-3, with no clear D. Germline CDR1 reads SEHNR; CDR2 reads FQNEAQ (reference sequence). This CDR3 spans 14 amino acids. Trimming pared 0 bases from V and 4 bases from J, leaving 7 bases between.